This record concerns one T cell receptor beta chain sequence. Its antigen remains unidentified. This sample is drawn from a study of a mutant IDH1 vaccine in newly diagnosed glioma. Study in general: Eight vaccine injections were given to patients in weeks 1, 3, 5, 7, 11, 15, 19 and 23. Patients received vaccination from 4-6 weeks after radiotherapy alone, or with temozolomide cycles. Overall study results and limits: Roughly 93% of patients showed vaccine-induced immune responses across multiple MHC alleles. Changes in top peripheral clonotypes did not appear linked to pseudoprogression.

Regarding time point: week 5, during vaccination. Doses consisted of 300 ug of mutant IDH1 20-mer peptide each, paired with topical imiquimod. The protocol was immunoSEQ multiplex PCR, while the TCRdb copy is restricted to in-frame clones and leaves out a portion. The table lists 25,000 to 35,000 clones, more than 70% of them singletons, with roughly 20% in the top ten. The source is a man between 18 and 35 years old with glioma. Material: PBMCs, obtained from a glioma patient whose treatment included an IDH1 peptide vaccine.

CDR3 coding DNA: TGTGCCAGTAGTATTTATTTGAATCGGGTTTACAATGAGCAGTTCTTC. Its translation: CASSIYLNRVYNEQFF. This chain links TRBV19 with TRBJ2-1; D not resolved. The CDR3 extends over 16 amino acids. Germline CDR1 is LNHDA and CDR2 is SQIVND (reference sequence). V was shortened by 3 bases and J by 4 bases, with 16 bases between the two germline ends.